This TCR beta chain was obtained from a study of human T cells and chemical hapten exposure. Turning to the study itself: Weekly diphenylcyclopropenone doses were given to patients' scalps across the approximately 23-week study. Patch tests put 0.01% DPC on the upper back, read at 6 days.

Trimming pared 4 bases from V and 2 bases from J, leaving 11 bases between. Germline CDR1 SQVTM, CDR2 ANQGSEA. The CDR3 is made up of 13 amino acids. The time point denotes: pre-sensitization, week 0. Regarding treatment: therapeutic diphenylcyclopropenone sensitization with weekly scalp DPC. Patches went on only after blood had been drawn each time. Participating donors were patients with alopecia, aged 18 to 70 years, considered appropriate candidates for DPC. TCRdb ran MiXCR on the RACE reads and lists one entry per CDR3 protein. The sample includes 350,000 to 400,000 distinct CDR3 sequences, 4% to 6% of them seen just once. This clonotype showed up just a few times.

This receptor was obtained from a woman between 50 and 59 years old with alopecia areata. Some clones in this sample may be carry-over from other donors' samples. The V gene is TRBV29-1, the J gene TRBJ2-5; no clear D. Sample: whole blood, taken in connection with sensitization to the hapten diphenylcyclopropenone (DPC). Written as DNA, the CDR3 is TGCAGCGTTGGGGGTGGACCTCAAGAGACCCAGTACTTC. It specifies CSVGGGPQETQYF.